One sample yielded the 5 T cell receptor beta chains listed below, sequenced in a study of T cell responses to AZD1222 COVID-19 vaccine. Produced via immunoSEQ multiplex PCR; TCRdb's table is partial and in-frame only. The table lists tens of thousands of clones, roughly 84% of them singletons. Material: peripheral blood, obtained on day 0 of AZD1222 vaccination. The receptor set was obtained from an adult in good health.

This clone was found once. Other DNA sequences from this sample encode an identical CDR3 as well. The genes are TRBV7-2 and TRBJ1-4; the match to TRBD1 covers 7 bases. The CDR3 covers 14 residues. V shed 1 base and J 7 bases; nucleotides not matched to a gene: 3. Germline V gene sequence: CDR1 SGHTA, CDR2 FQGNSA. The CDR3 sequence: CASSLGQGGEKLFF. The CDR3 nucleotides read TGTGCCAGCAGCTTAGGGCAGGGGGGTGAAAAACTGTTTTTT.

This chain joins TRBV11-2 and TRBJ1-2; D is uncertain. The CDR3 loop spans 15 amino acids. V was clipped by 3 bases and J by 1 base, with 12 bases between them. In germline, CDR1 is SGHAT, CDR2 FQNNGV. The DNA of the CDR3 is TGTGCCAGCAGCTTGGGCCTCCCCATTAACTATGGCTACACCTTC. It yields the protein CASSLGLPINYGYTF.

The chain employs TRBV7-8 and TRBJ2-7; possible D gene TRBD1, 6 bases. The V gene's germline CDR1 is SGHVS and CDR2 FQNEAQ. Trimming pared 1 base from V and 2 bases from J, leaving 12 bases between. The CDR3 extends over 15 amino acids. The CDR3 DNA reads TGTGCCAGCAGCTTAGTCCAGGGGTCAACCTACGAGCAGTACTTC. Encoded protein: CASSLVQGSTYEQYF.

The table lists this clone with a few counts. This rearrangement joins TRBV11-2 to TRBJ2-1; 10 bases align to TRBD2. The germline gives CDR1 SGHAT, CDR2 FQNNGV. With 5 bases clipped from V and 0 bases from J, the junction kept 7 bases outside the gene matches. CDR3 size: 17 residues. This chain's CDR3 is CASSRIKREGSYNEQFF. The CDR3 coding sequence is TGTGCCAGCAGCCGAATAAAGCGGGAGGGCTCCTACAATGAGCAGTTCTTC.

The chain uses TRBV5-8 and TRBJ2-1, with TRBD2 matching over 13 bases. The V segment lost 4 bases and the J segment 5 bases; nucleotides outside the gene matches: 3. Looked up from germline, CDR1 is SGHTS and CDR2 is YDEGEE. This CDR3 has 15 residues. In DNA, the CDR3 is TGTGCCAGCAGCCCTGGACTAGCGGGAGACAATGAGCAGTTCTTC. Translation: CASSPGLAGDNEQFF.